This T cell receptor (beta chain) was found in a study of cytomegalovirus exposure and HLA in healthy donors. As regards this clone: Antigen specificity is unknown.

Whole-study findings and limits: Most TCRs appeared rarely, but some public TCRs recurred in many donors. In all likelihood, a cluster of highly shared sequence variants was a sequencing artifact. Only CMV serostatus was available as immune exposure information.

With 60 Vbeta and 13 Jbeta primers, the PCR was carried out. TCRdb's table, derived via immunoSEQ multiplex PCR, lists solely in-frame clones and lacks some. The sample contains 110,000 or so clones, around 86% of which appear only once. The sequenced sample was PBMCs. This sequence originates from a woman aged 40 to 49 in good health and CMV-seronegative.

The CDR3 DNA reads TGTGCCAGCAGGTGGACAGGGATCTACGAGCAGTACTTC. Protein product: CASRWTGIYEQYF. V gene TRBV14 combines with J gene TRBJ2-7, with 8 bases that match TRBD1. The CDR3 loop spans 13 amino acids. Losses at the gene ends were 6 bases for V and 3 bases for J; bases not matched to a gene: 4. Germline assignment: CDR1 SGHDN and CDR2 FVKESK.